Below, 9 T cell receptor beta chains from the same sample are listed, as sequenced in a study of post-analysis software for immune sequencing data. These receptors' targets are unknown. Unique-molecular-identifier-tagged TCR beta cDNA libraries were used. Using its own MiXCR run on the PCR reads, TCRdb lists one record per CDR3 protein. The table shows hundreds of thousands of distinct CDR3 sequences, with 44% occurring only once. Study-wide findings and caveats: The study found TRBV5-6, TRBV5-1 and TRBV20-1 among a handful of TRBV segments more frequent in patients than controls.

The sequenced material came from blood. The receptors originated from a girl between 10 and 17 years old with multiple sclerosis.

This CDR3 is CASSPGQGYYEQYF. In DNA, the CDR3 is TGCGCCAGCAGCCCGGGACAGGGATACTACGAGCAGTACTTC. The V call is TRBV5-1, the J call TRBJ2-7, with 9 positions matching TRBD1. Trimming removed 4 bases from V and 3 bases from J; junction bases left unmatched: 5. The CDR3 has 14 amino acids. The germline CDR1 and CDR2 sequences are SGHRS and YFSETQ.

This clonotype occurred a few times. This chain links TRBV5-4 with TRBJ2-3, with D uncertain. V shed 4 bases and J shed 1 base, with 13 bases lying between them. This CDR3 contains 15 residues. The germline V gene encodes CDR1 SGHNT and CDR2 YYREEE (reference sequence). CDR3 sequence (DNA): TGTGCCAGCAGCCTCAAATCGGGCGGCACAGATACGCAGTATTTT. Protein product: CASSLKSGGTDTQYF.

The chain uses TRBV20-1 and TRBJ1-1; D is uncertain. V shed 1 base and J shed 4 bases, with 7 bases lying between them. The V gene's germline CDR1 is DFQATT and CDR2 SNEGSKA (reference sequence). The CDR3 contains 12 residues. CDR3 in amino acids: CSARVGSTEAFF. The CDR3, as DNA: TGCAGTGCTAGAGTGGGTTCCACTGAAGCTTTCTTT.

The table lists this clonotype with a few counts. This chain links TRBV5-1 with TRBJ1-2; D remains unclear. V gave up 0 bases and J gave up 2 bases, with 8 bases separating them. CDR3 length: 14 amino acids. CDR1 is SGHRS, CDR2 YFSETQ, per germline. The CDR3 DNA follows: TGCGCCAGCAGCTTGGGCCCAGACAACTATGGCTACACCTTC. Translating gives CASSLGPDNYGYTF.

The V and J genes are TRBV30 and TRBJ1-5, with no clear D. Germline V gene sequence: CDR1 GTSNPN, CDR2 SVGIG (reference sequence). Trimming left V 2 bases short and J 4 bases short, with 6 bases between. This CDR3 comprises 12 residues. DNA of the CDR3: TGTGCCTGGAGTCCTCTAAATCAGCCCCAGCATTTT. This codes for CAWSPLNQPQHF.

This chain joins TRBV5-1 and TRBJ2-4; either TRBD1 or TRBD2 may fit D (6 bases each). The CDR3 has 15 amino acids. CDR1 is SGHRS and CDR2 is YFSETQ in the germline V gene. V was clipped by 0 bases and J by 13 bases, with 20 bases between them. Here the CDR3 reads CASSLDPGATGEQYF. The CDR3 bases are TGCGCCAGCAGCTTGGATCCAGGGGCCACGGGGGAGCAGTACTTC.

The chain uses TRBV4-2 and TRBJ1-2, with D possibly matching TRBD1 (6 bases). Germline V gives CDR1 LGHNA, CDR2 YNFKEQ. The CDR3 spans 16 residues. V shed 4 bases and J shed 3 bases, with 18 bases lying between them. The CDR3 spells CASSRLKGGIDYGYTF. CDR3 nucleotide sequence: TGTGCCAGCAGCCGCCTCAAGGGGGGAATCGACTATGGCTACACCTTC.

This clonotype was found a few times. The junction departs from the called germline gene at one end, perhaps through a read error. The rearrangement joins TRBV11-2 to TRBJ2-1; TRBD1 aligns across 9 bases. In germline, CDR1 is SGHAT, CDR2 FQNNGV. There are 14 residues in the CDR3. The CDR3 sequence: CASSPGQGYDEQFF. CDR3 coding DNA: TGTGCCAGCAGTCCGGGACAGGGCTACGATGAGCAGTTCTTC. Together with reference TRBV11-2 and TRBJ2-1, the CDR3 gives the full variable domain: EAGVAQSPRYKIIEKRQSVAFWCNPISGHATLYWYQQILGQGPKLLIQFQNNGVVDDSQLPKDRFSAERLKGVDSTLKIQPAKLEDSAVYLCASSPGQGYDEQFFGPGTRLTVL.

The chain joins TRBV7-8 to TRBJ2-1; 9 nucleotides agree with TRBD2. The V and J ends lost 3 bases and 8 bases, in that order; junction bases with no gene match: 14. In germline, CDR1 is SGHVS, CDR2 FQNEAQ. The CDR3 has 17 residues. CDR3 sequence: CASSFVVSRGGIDEQFF. DNA for the CDR3: TGTGCCAGCAGCTTCGTGGTCTCGCGGGGGGGAATCGATGAGCAGTTCTTC.